These T cell receptor beta chains were read from a single sample in a study of tumor-infiltrating lymphocytes in oesophageal squamous cell carcinoma. One entry per CDR3 protein, called by TCRdb with MiXCR from the PCR reads. Counted here are 10,000 to 12,000 distinct CDR3 sequences, 60% occurring once; the ten biggest clones make up 27%. The sequenced sample consisted of esophageal tumor tissue. These receptors all stem from a female donor with esophageal squamous cell carcinoma. CDR3s include the opening cysteine and the closing phenylalanine or tryptophan. For some rows the clone size is stated as once, few or many, or as a class when expanded; others skip it.

>TRBV7-4|.|.
CASSFSGASGEQFF
>TRBV7-2|.|TRBJ2-7
CASSLEQGRAYEQYF
>TRBV7-2|.|TRBJ2-4
CASSLMPDGPQYF
>TRBV7-2|.|TRBJ1-4
CASSYEPGQGNEKLFF
>TRBV28|many|TRBJ1-4
CASSFRVGQGGEKLFF
>TRBV5-1|many|TRBJ2-3
CASSLLGSRTDTQYF
>TRBV7-2|.|TRBJ2-1
CASSRTSGGQSSYNEQFF
>TRBV6-1|.|TRBJ1-4
CASRAGDLPNEKLFF
>TRBV7-6|.|TRBJ2-5
CASSLSAGGETQYF
>TRBV7-3|.|.
CASSATTLETQYF
>TRBV7-2|.|TRBJ2-7
CASRSRDRGGEQYF
>TRBV5-4|medium-sized|TRBJ2-3
CASSHPEDFATTDTQYF
>TRBV7-3|large|TRBJ2-1
CASSPDRTYNEQFF
>TRBV7-9|.|.
CASSLRGEETQYF
>TRBV7-4|once|TRBJ2-5
CASSLRKGQENQYF
>TRBV11-2|few|.
CASSLGIQETQYF
>TRBV6-6|.|TRBJ2-1
CASSYSNQGIGNEQFF
>TRBV5-5|.|.
CASSLGAETYEQFF
>TRBV7-6|.|.
CASSLAGLAGATDTQYF
>TRBV20-1|once|.
CSARVQGGEQFF
>TRBV7-3|.|.
CVSSPYTSSKVNEQFF
>TRBV7-9|few|TRBJ2-5
CASSSTTGLAGVMFF
>TRBV7-9|large|TRBJ2-5
CAGEGDNSPLHF
>TRBV6-1|.|.
CASSLGTSGRVYEQYF
>TRBV7-2|.|TRBJ2-6
CASSLVGTF
>TRBV7-6|.|TRBJ2-2
CASSPRENTGELFF
>TRBV5-5|large|TRBJ2-6
CASSLGGSGANVLTF
>TRBV6-6|.|.
CASRRPGATYEQYF
>TRBV24-1|.|TRBJ2-5
CATSDNGFQETQYF
>TRBV12-3/TRBV12-4|medium-sized|TRBJ2-7
CASSRGLFGEQYF
>TRBV11-2|few|TRBJ2-5
CASSLWGAGEQYF
>TRBV10-2|few|TRBJ2-3
CASSEFQGGTDTQYF
>TRBV7-3|medium-sized|TRBJ2-5
CASSFGGGAGETQYF
>TRBV7-6|.|TRBJ2-3
CASSAGWGTDTQYF
>TRBV7-8|.|.
CASSLSRENGYTF
>TRBV11-2|.|TRBJ2-7
CASSLGTGGYEQYF